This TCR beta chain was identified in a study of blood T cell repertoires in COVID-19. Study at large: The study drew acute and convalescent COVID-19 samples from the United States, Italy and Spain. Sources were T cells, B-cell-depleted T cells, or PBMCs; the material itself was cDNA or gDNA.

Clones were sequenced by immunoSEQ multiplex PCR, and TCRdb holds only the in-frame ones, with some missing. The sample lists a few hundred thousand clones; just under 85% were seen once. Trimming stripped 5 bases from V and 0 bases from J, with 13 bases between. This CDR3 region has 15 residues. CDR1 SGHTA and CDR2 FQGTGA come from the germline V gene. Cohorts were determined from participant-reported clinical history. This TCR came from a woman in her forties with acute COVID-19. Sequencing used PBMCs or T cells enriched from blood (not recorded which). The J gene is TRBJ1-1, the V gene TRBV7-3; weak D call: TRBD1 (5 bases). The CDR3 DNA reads TGTGCCAGCAGCGCCGGGGGGAACCTGAACACTGAAGCTTTCTTT. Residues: CASSAGGNLNTEAFF.